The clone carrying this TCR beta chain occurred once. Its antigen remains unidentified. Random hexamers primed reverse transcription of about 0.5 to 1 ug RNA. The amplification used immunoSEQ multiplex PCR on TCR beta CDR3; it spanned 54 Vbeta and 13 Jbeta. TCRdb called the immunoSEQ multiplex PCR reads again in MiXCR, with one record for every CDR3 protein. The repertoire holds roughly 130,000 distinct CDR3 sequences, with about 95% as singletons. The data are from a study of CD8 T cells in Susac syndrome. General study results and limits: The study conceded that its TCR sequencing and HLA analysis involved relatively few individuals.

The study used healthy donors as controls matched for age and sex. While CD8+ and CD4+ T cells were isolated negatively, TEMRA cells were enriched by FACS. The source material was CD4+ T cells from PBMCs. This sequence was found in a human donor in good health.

The CDR3 sequence: CASDGHSGANVLTF. The DNA for the CDR3 is TGTGCCAGCGACGGACACTCTGGGGCCAACGTCCTGACTTTC. The V gene is TRBV28, the J gene TRBJ2-6; perhaps TRBD1 as D (5 bases). The V and J ends lost 8 bases and 0 bases respectively, with 8 bases between them. Germline V gives CDR1 MDHEN, CDR2 SYDVKM. This CDR3 has 14 residues.